The 18 T cell receptor beta chains below come from one sample, sequenced in a study of T-cell reconstitution after alpha-beta-depleted transplantation in children. Unique molecular identifiers were used in preparing the TCRbeta library. TCRdb reanalysed the PCR reads using MiXCR and keeps one entry per CDR3 protein. The data hold more than 200,000 distinct CDR3 sequences, with around 25% observed a single time. The sequencing here drew on PBMCs, mostly from graft donor cells, taken 360 days after TCRalphabeta/CD19-depleted stem cell transplant. These receptors originate from a female patient aged 2-9 years who had a stem cell transplant for congenital amegakaryocytic thrombocytopenia, so the T cells may come from the graft donor.

This clonotype was detected only a few times. The CDR3 loop reads CASSDRTSETTDTQYF. In DNA, the CDR3 is TGCGCCAGCAGTGATCGGACTAGCGAGACCACAGATACGCAGTATTTT. The chain couples TRBV10-1 to TRBJ2-3; 9 bases line up with TRBD2. The CDR3 has 16 residues. CDR1 and CDR2 (germline): WNHNN, SYGVQD (reference sequence). The junction had 6 bases not matched to a gene; V was cut back by 3 bases and J by 2 bases.

This clonotype was counted a few times. The chain links TRBV12-3 or TRBV12-4 to TRBJ2-7; TRBD2 matches 9 bases. Trimming cost V 3 bases and J 2 bases; bases outside gene matches: 5. The CDR3 runs to 15 residues. The CDR3 nucleotides are TGTGCCAGCAGTTTTGGTCTAGCGGGGCCCTACGAGCAGTACTTC. Its protein product is CASSFGLAGPYEQYF.

On this clonotype itself: A much larger clone differs from this one at a single base, so this may be a read error. The chain has TRBV9 and TRBJ1-5, with no clear D. The germline gives CDR1 SGDLS, CDR2 YYNGEE. The CDR3 contains 14 residues. CDR3 loop: CASSVGPVNQAQHF. In nucleotides, the CDR3 is TGTGCCAGCAGCGTAGGCCCGGTAAATCAGGCCCAGCATTTT.

The V call is TRBV4-3, the J call TRBJ2-7; 10 bases line up with TRBD1. Trimming at V came to 0 bases and at J to 6 bases, leaving 8 bases not matched to a gene. Germline assignment: CDR1 LGHNA and CDR2 YSLEER. The CDR3 runs to 16 residues. CDR3 nucleotide sequence: TGCGCCAGCAGCCAAGAATGGGACAGGGGACTCTCCGAGCAGTACTTC. Its translation: CASSQEWDRGLSEQYF.

This chain connects TRBV11-1 to TRBJ2-6; perhaps TRBD1 as D (5 bases). Germline CDR1 is SGHAT and CDR2 is FQDESV (reference sequence). V gave up 4 bases and J gave up 1 base, with 23 bases separating them. CDR3 size: 20 residues. Here the CDR3 DNA reads TGTGCCAGCAGCTCACGGTATGAGGTCCAGGGAAGGTCTGGGGCCAACGTCCTGACTTTC. Its protein product is CASSSRYEVQGRSGANVLTF.

This rearrangement joins TRBV6-6 to TRBJ2-7, with unresolved D. V was trimmed by 7 bases and J by 0 bases, leaving 10 bases between them. In germline, CDR1 is MNHNY, CDR2 SVGAGI (reference sequence). The CDR3 sequence is 13 residues long. CDR3: CASTDTFSYEQYF. The CDR3 bases are TGTGCCAGCACTGATACCTTCTCCTACGAGCAGTACTTC.

This clonotype has more than one count but fewer than ten. This chain joins TRBV4-3 and TRBJ2-7; TRBD2 is a possible D gene (6 bases). CDR1 and CDR2 from the germline V gene are LGHNA and YSLEER. The ends were cut back, 1 base at V and 6 bases at J, with 13 bases in the middle. CDR3 length: 14 residues. The CDR3 DNA is TGCGCCAGCAGCCAAGCGAGCGGGTACGGCGAGCAGTACTTC. Protein product: CASSQASGYGEQYF.

This rearrangement joins TRBV4-2 to TRBJ2-1, with TRBD2 as a possible D gene (7 bases). The germline V and J ends were trimmed by 1 base and 7 bases, with 23 bases remaining between them. Looked up from germline, CDR1 is LGHNA and CDR2 is YNFKEQ. The CDR3 is made up of 18 amino acids. The CDR3 bases are TGTGCCAGCAGCCAAGGAACCCCAAGGGGGGGAGCCAGAAATGAGCAGTTCTTC. Translation gives CASSQGTPRGGARNEQFF.

In its sample, this clonotype was seen a few times. This chain joins TRBV20-1 and TRBJ2-7, with 11 bases fitting TRBD2. This CDR3 spans 15 amino acids. Germline values: CDR1 DFQATT, CDR2 SNEGSKA (reference sequence). V dropped 6 bases and J dropped 0; count of bases not matched to a gene: 7. CDR3 in DNA: TGCAGTGCAAATAGCGGGAGGGCCCGCTCCTACGAGCAGTACTTC. Translating gives CSANSGRARSYEQYF.

The V and J genes are TRBV6-2 or TRBV6-3 and TRBJ1-1; TRBD1 might be the D (5 bases). Per germline, CDR1 MNHEY and CDR2 SVGEGT. The CDR3 extends over 14 amino acids. Between the trimmed V and J ends, which lost 6 bases and 7 bases, there was a span of 18 bases. CDR3 sequence: CASSAMVRGGEAFF. CDR3 DNA: TGTGCCAGCAGCGCGATGGTGCGTGGGGGTGAAGCTTTCTTT.

The table lists this clonotype with a few counts. V and J are TRBV20-1 and TRBJ2-7; D gene unclear. Looked up from germline, CDR1 is DFQATT and CDR2 is SNEGSKA (reference sequence). The ends were cut back, 6 bases at V and 2 bases at J, with 5 bases in the middle. The CDR3 has 10 residues. The CDR3 here is CSAAAYEQYF. CDR3 coding DNA: TGCAGTGCAGCAGCCTACGAGCAGTACTTC.

This clonotype has more than one count but fewer than ten. The V and J genes are TRBV4-3 and TRBJ2-2; D possibly corresponds to TRBD2 (5 bases). The germline CDR1 and CDR2 sequences are LGHNA and YSLEER. Trimming removed 1 base from V and 4 bases from J, with 10 bases in between. The CDR3 length is 15 residues. CDR3 residues: CASSQGRGSTGELFF. The DNA for the CDR3 is TGCGCCAGCAGCCAAGGCAGAGGGAGCACCGGGGAGCTGTTTTTT.

This chain connects TRBV6-5 to TRBJ2-5, with D maybe TRBD1 (5 bases). Trimming stripped 4 bases from V and 2 bases from J, with 11 bases between. CDR1 and CDR2 (germline): MNHEY, SVGAGI. This CDR3 region has 14 residues. The CDR3 coding sequence is TGTGCCAGCAGTTGGTCTAGACAGCAAGAGACCCAGTACTTC. Protein sequence: CASSWSRQQETQYF.

This clonotype was seen only a few times. The chain joins TRBV24-1 to TRBJ2-4, with D perhaps TRBD1 (5 bases). Per germline, CDR1 KGHDR and CDR2 SFDVKD. The CDR3 has 16 amino acids. Between the trimmed V and J ends, which lost 3 bases and 0 bases, there was a span of 11 bases. The CDR3 reads CATSDRSQAAKNIQYF. The CDR3 bases are TGTGCCACCAGTGATAGGTCACAGGCAGCCAAAAACATTCAGTACTTC.

V gene TRBV20-1 combines with J gene TRBJ1-4; D uncertain. Germline lookup yields CDR1 DFQATT and CDR2 SNEGSKA (reference sequence). The CDR3 runs to 16 residues. Trimming stripped 0 bases from V and 0 bases from J, with 11 bases between. Here the CDR3 reads CSARDHRATTNEKLFF. CDR3 nucleotides: TGCAGTGCTAGAGATCATCGGGCCACAACTAATGAAAAACTGTTTTTT.

In this sample, this clonotype turned up a few times. The chain is built from TRBV20-1 and TRBJ2-1; D tentatively fits TRBD1 or TRBD2 (5 bases each). The CDR3 consists of 18 residues. V shed 1 base and J shed 1 base, with 20 bases lying between them. Germline V gene sequence: CDR1 DFQATT, CDR2 SNEGSKA (reference sequence). The CDR3 is CSARVTGTTGASYNEQFF. The CDR3 nucleotides are TGCAGTGCTAGAGTAACCGGGACCACCGGAGCTTCCTACAATGAGCAGTTCTTC.

CDR3 loop: CASRTGYNSPLHF. The CDR3 region has the DNA TGTGCCAGCAGGACAGGGTACAATTCACCCCTCCACTTT. V gene TRBV6-1 combines with J gene TRBJ1-6, with TRBD1 identical over 7 bases. Trimming took 6 bases from V and 7 from J; bases not matched to a gene: 3. Germline V gene lookup returns CDR1 MNHNS and CDR2 SASEGT. CDR3 size: 13 residues.

This clonotype was seen more than once but under ten times. The chain links TRBV20-1 to TRBJ2-6; 9 nucleotides align to TRBD2. J gave up 1 base and V 3 bases, and 7 bases lay outside the gene matches. Per the germline V gene, CDR1 is DFQATT and CDR2 is SNEGSKA (reference sequence). The CDR3 contains 17 residues. CDR3 region: CSARKASGNSGANVLTF. As DNA, the CDR3 is TGCAGTGCTAGGAAGGCTAGCGGGAATTCTGGGGCCAACGTCCTGACTTTC.